Presented here are 25 T cell receptor beta chains from one specimen sequenced in a study of CD8 T cells in ankylosing spondylitis. Study-wide findings and caveats: A TCR beta motif made of fewer than ten highly homologous variants seemed typical of ankylosing spondylitis blood.

Their target antigens are unknown. Via MiXCR, TCRdb re-called the 5' RACE reads, giving one row per CDR3 protein. The table lists 500,000 or so distinct CDR3 sequences, about 5.2% of them singletons. Sequencing used blood, either unsorted or a sorted T cell fraction (not recorded which). Receptors originate from a male donor with ankylosing spondylitis.

The table lists this clonotype with many counts. The rearrangement uses TRBV5-1 and TRBJ2-3; tentatively, D is TRBD2 (6 bases). This CDR3 spans 16 amino acids. Germline V gene sequence: CDR1 SGHRS, CDR2 YFSETQ. The V end was cut by 4 bases, the J end by 4 bases, with 19 bases between. The CDR3 nucleotides are TGCGCCAGCAGCCCACGGGACTTATCAAGGTCAGATACGCAGTATTTT. This encodes CASSPRDLSRSDTQYF. The entire variable domain, with the rest obtained from reference TRBV5-1 and TRBJ2-3, is as follows: KAGVTQTPRYLIKTRGQQVTLSCSPISGHRSVSWYQQTPGQGLQFLFEYFSETQRNKGNFPGRFSGRQFSNSRSEMNVSTLELGDSALYLCASSPRDLSRSDTQYFGPGTRLTVL.

This clonotype was counted many times. This chain uses TRBV7-9 with TRBJ2-1; no firm D call. Germline V gene data show CDR1 as SEHNR and CDR2 as FQNEAQ (reference sequence). V lost 3 bases, J lost 9 bases, and 9 bases lay in between. CDR3 length: 12 residues. Here the CDR3 DNA reads TGTGCCAGCAGCTTGGTTGGCAGTGAGCAGTTCTTC. Translating it yields CASSLVGSEQFF. Combining the CDR3 with reference TRBV7-9 and TRBJ2-1 gives the whole variable domain DTGVSQNPRHKITKRGQNVTFRCDPISEHNRLYWYRQTLGQGPEFLTYFQNEAQLEKSRLLSDRFSAERPKGSFSTLEIQRTEQGDSAMYLCASSLVGSEQFFGPGTRLTVL.

This clonotype was found many times. The gene calls are TRBV18 and TRBJ2-1; D call uncertain. The CDR3 runs 13 residues. V lost 5 bases and J lost 5, with 10 bases in between. In germline, CDR1 is KGHSH, CDR2 LQKENI. CDR3 residues: CASSDGRHNEQFF. DNA for the CDR3: TGTGCCAGCTCAGATGGGCGGCACAATGAGCAGTTCTTC.

The chain has TRBV6-1 and TRBJ1-2; D remains unclear. The CDR3 covers 15 residues. Trimming shortened V by 7 bases and J by 2 bases, and 17 bases separated the two germline ends. Germline V gene lookup returns CDR1 MNHNS and CDR2 SASEGT. CDR3 amino acids: CASTIRNNLNYGYTF. The CDR3 DNA sequence: TGTGCCAGCACCATCCGCAACAACTTAAACTATGGCTACACCTTC.

In its sample, this clonotype was seen many times. V and J are TRBV9 and TRBJ1-5; D gene ambiguous. Germline-derived CDR1 and CDR2 are SGDLS and YYNGEE. V was shortened by 2 bases and J by 5 bases, with 11 bases between the two germline ends. CDR3 length: 14 residues. The CDR3 reads CASSVGSRDQPQHF. The CDR3 DNA reads as TGTGCCAGCAGCGTCGGGTCAAGGGATCAGCCCCAGCATTTT.

This clonotype was counted a few times. The chain is built from TRBV5-5 and TRBJ2-7; TRBD1 is a possible D gene (6 bases). V gave up 3 bases and J gave up 5 bases, with 18 bases separating them. The germline V gene encodes CDR1 SGHKS and CDR2 YYEKEE (reference sequence). The CDR3 totals 15 residues. The DNA for the CDR3 is TGTGCCAGCAGCTATGCGAGGGGGAGCGGCGACGAGCAGTACTTC. The encoded protein is CASSYARGSGDEQYF.

This clonotype has at least ten counts. This chain joins TRBV20-1 and TRBJ1-1; D perhaps matches TRBD1 (5 bases). This CDR3 has 12 residues. Germline CDR1 reads DFQATT; CDR2 reads SNEGSKA (reference sequence). V dropped 5 bases and J dropped 1 base, with 8 bases sitting between them. The CDR3 here is CSAWDPNTEAFF. The CDR3 DNA reads TGCAGTGCTTGGGACCCGAACACTGAAGCTTTCTTT.

This clonotype was observed many times. The chain carries TRBV24-1 and TRBJ2-7, with a tentative D call TRBD1 (6 bases). V lost 9 bases and J lost 0, with 11 bases in between. CDR1 is KGHDR and CDR2 is SFDVKD in the germline V gene. CDR3 length: 13 amino acids. The CDR3 DNA is TGTGCCACCTCAGACAGGAGCTCCTACGAGCAGTACTTC. Residues: CATSDRSSYEQYF.

The chain recombines TRBV20-1 with TRBJ1-5; possibly TRBD1 for D (5 bases). In germline, CDR1 is DFQATT, CDR2 SNEGSKA (reference sequence). The CDR3 is 15 amino acids. The ends were cut back, 0 bases at V and 3 bases at J, with 12 bases in the middle. Written as DNA, the CDR3 is TGCAGTGCTAGAGATCCAGGGAGTGACAATCAGCCCCAGCATTTT. The encoded protein is CSARDPGSDNQPQHF.

This clonotype was seen a handful of times. The chain is built from TRBV7-3 and TRBJ2-6; D remains unclear. The ends were cut back, 1 base at V and 0 bases at J, with 4 bases in the middle. Germline CDR1 reads SGHTA; CDR2 reads FQGTGA. This CDR3 region has 15 residues. The DNA of the CDR3 is TGTGCCAGCAGCTTAAAGGGCTCTGGGGCCAACGTCCTGACTTTC. This translates into CASSLKGSGANVLTF.

This clonotype has just a few counts. The CDR3 protein is CSAHRAVSETQYF. The CDR3 nucleotides read TGCAGCGCACATCGTGCAGTAAGTGAGACCCAGTACTTC. V is TRBV29-1 and J is TRBJ2-5; D remains ambiguous. CDR1 is SQVTM, CDR2 ANQGSEA, per germline. The CDR3 is 13 residues long. Trimming left V 7 bases short and J 5 bases short, with 17 bases between.

This clonotype was picked up a small number of times. The chain employs TRBV5-1 and TRBJ2-1; 8 bases are a match to TRBD2. Germline CDR1 reads SGHRS; CDR2 reads YFSETQ. V was clipped by 6 bases and J by 1 base; unmatched bases: 6. CDR3 length equals 15 residues. The CDR3: CASTLLADSYNEQFF. The CDR3 coding sequence is TGCGCCAGCACCCTACTAGCGGATTCCTACAATGAGCAGTTCTTC.

This clonotype has a count of ten or more. The genes are TRBV5-1 and TRBJ2-3; TRBD1 matches at 8 bases. CDR3 length: 15 amino acids. Trimming took 4 bases from V and 3 from J; bases not matched to a gene: 7. CDR1 SGHRS and CDR2 YFSETQ come from the germline V gene. The CDR3 here is CASSEAGTGTDTQYF. The CDR3 bases are TGCGCCAGCAGCGAAGCCGGGACAGGTACAGATACGCAGTATTTT.

This clonotype was seen repeatedly, ten times or more. The gene calls are TRBV5-1 and TRBJ2-1; D unclear. The CDR3 is 16 residues long. CDR1 is SGHRS, CDR2 YFSETQ, per germline. V was trimmed by 1 base and J by 1 base, leaving 12 bases between them. The CDR3 sequence: CASSLISTYSYNEQFF. The CDR3 DNA sequence: TGCGCCAGCAGCTTGATCAGCACCTATTCCTACAATGAGCAGTTCTTC.

The chain employs TRBV27 and TRBJ2-1, with D possibly TRBD2 on 6 matching bases. CDR1 is MNHEY, CDR2 SMNVEV, per germline (reference sequence). The CDR3 has 14 amino acids. The V end lost 6 bases, the J end lost 10 bases, and 19 bases lay between the germline ends. CDR3 bases: TGTGCCAGCAGCCTGGGGACTTGGGGTGGGGAGCAGTTCTTC. Translating it yields CASSLGTWGGEQFF.

The rearrangement links TRBV29-1 to TRBJ1-1; D unclear. Deletions cut 1 base from V and 5 bases from J, with 14 bases between. CDR1 and CDR2 (germline): SQVTM, ANQGSEA. The CDR3 has 14 residues. The CDR3: CSVEGVVRRTEAFF. DNA for the CDR3: TGCAGCGTTGAAGGGGTGGTAAGAAGGACTGAAGCTTTCTTT.

The rearrangement links TRBV4-2 to TRBJ2-7, with TRBD1 matching over 12 bases. Germline V gene lookup returns CDR1 LGHNA and CDR2 YNFKEQ. J lost 5 bases, V lost 4 bases, and 6 bases had no gene match. The CDR3 loop spans 15 amino acids. CDR3 region: CASSPLGQGADEQYF. DNA of the CDR3: TGTGCCAGCAGCCCTTTGGGACAGGGGGCCGACGAGCAGTACTTC.

This clonotype has more than one count but fewer than ten. The J gene is TRBJ2-1, the V gene TRBV20-1; D uncertain. Per the germline V gene, CDR1 is DFQATT and CDR2 is SNEGSKA (reference sequence). Trimming removed 5 bases from V and 9 bases from J, with 17 bases in between. The CDR3 is 13 amino acids. The CDR3, as DNA: TGCAGTGCTCAAGACACCCCCCTCACTGAGCAGTTCTTC. Its translation: CSAQDTPLTEQFF.

This clonotype was observed at least ten times. In DNA form, the CDR3 reads TGCAGCGCCAAAGGGACAGGGGGACCTGAAGCTTTCTTT. It specifies CSAKGTGGPEAFF. The chain recombines TRBV29-1 with TRBJ1-1; 11 positions agree with TRBD1. Germline V lookup: CDR1 SQVTM, CDR2 ANQGSEA. The CDR3 consists of 13 residues. The J segment lost 6 bases and the V segment lost 7 bases, leaving 7 bases of the junction unmatched.

The sample holds a few counts of this clonotype. This chain connects TRBV5-1 to TRBJ2-1; 8 nucleotides line up with TRBD1. Trimming took 1 base from V and 6 from J; bases not matched to a gene: 9. Germline loops: CDR1 SGHRS, CDR2 YFSETQ. The length of the CDR3 is 16 residues. The CDR3 sequence is CASSLKGQGIFNEQFF. DNA of the CDR3: TGCGCCAGCAGCTTGAAAGGACAGGGCATTTTCAATGAGCAGTTCTTC.

This clonotype was counted many times. This chain joins TRBV5-1 and TRBJ2-1, with TRBD2 identical over 7 bases. V was pared by 7 bases and J by 5 bases, with 6 bases of the junction left unmatched. The CDR3 sequence is 13 residues long. Germline V lookup: CDR1 SGHRS, CDR2 YFSETQ. The CDR3 bases are TGCGCCAGCGACTACGGGGGGAACAATGAGCAGTTCTTC. It translates to CASDYGGNNEQFF.

This clonotype has ten or more counts. V and J are TRBV5-1 and TRBJ2-1; a possible D gene is TRBD1 (5 bases). The CDR3 totals 15 residues. V dropped 2 bases and J dropped 0 bases, with 9 bases sitting between them. Germline assignment: CDR1 SGHRS and CDR2 YFSETQ. The CDR3, as DNA: TGCGCCAGCAGCTTCACCGACAGCTCCTACAATGAGCAGTTCTTC. Translation: CASSFTDSSYNEQFF.

This clonotype was counted many times. The chain has TRBV11-2 and TRBJ2-5; 11 bases map to TRBD2. Looked up from germline, CDR1 is SGHAT and CDR2 is FQNNGV. This CDR3 is built from 18 residues. Trimming removed 5 bases from V and 0 bases from J; junction bases left unmatched: 11. Here the CDR3 DNA reads TGTGCCAGCAGCCACCAATTAACTAGCGGGAGTTACCAAGAGACCCAGTACTTC. Its translation is CASSHQLTSGSYQETQYF.

A remark on this clonotype: Being one base from a much bigger clone, this may be a read error. The CDR3 reads CCARALFDRDRAYEQYF. The DNA for the CDR3 is TGCTGTGCTAGAGCGCTATTCGACCGGGACAGGGCGTACGAGCAGTACTTC. This chain uses TRBV20-1 with TRBJ2-7, with 9 bases matching TRBD1. Germline V gene data show CDR1 as DFQATT and CDR2 as SNEGSKA (reference sequence). CDR3 length equals 17 residues.

This clonotype has at least ten counts. In nucleotides, the CDR3 is TGCAGTGCTAGAAGGGGCAGCTCCTACAATGAGCAGTTCTTC. This sequence encodes CSARRGSSYNEQFF. The chain joins TRBV20-1 to TRBJ2-1; tentatively, D is TRBD1 (5 bases). V was shortened by 2 bases and J by 0 bases, with 8 bases between the two germline ends. The CDR3 spans 14 residues. The germline CDR1 and CDR2 sequences are DFQATT and SNEGSKA (reference sequence).